The 21 T cell receptor beta chains reported below all come from one sample, sequenced in a study of beta chain features in type 1 diabetes. What was sequenced were expressed TCRB transcripts, since all of the isolated RNA had been reverse transcribed. The assay was immunoSEQ multiplex PCR, and TCRdb's table has in-frame clones only and misses some. This sample has over 120,000 clones; just over 9% occur once, and the top ten carry 0.55% to 0.85%. The source material was central memory CD4+ T cells from blood. The receptors come from a young man in good health.

A few counts support this clone. The gene calls are TRBV19 and TRBJ2-1; D is perhaps TRBD1 (6 bases). Trimming took off 5 bases at V and 6 bases at J, with 14 bases between the two ends. The germline V gene encodes CDR1 LNHDA and CDR2 SQIVND (reference sequence). This CDR3 is 14 amino acids long. The DNA of the CDR3 is TGTGCCAGTAGTCCCCAGGGGTACATCAATGAGCAGTTCTTC. This codes for CASSPQGYINEQFF.

The chain recombines TRBV9 with TRBJ2-7, with 10 bases fitting TRBD1. The V gene's germline CDR1 is SGDLS and CDR2 YYNGEE. V dropped 3 bases and J dropped 5; count of bases not matched to a gene: 5. The length of the CDR3 is 14 residues. The CDR3 DNA reads TGTGCCAGCAGCGAGACAGGGGGCTTAAACGAGCAGTACTTC. Translation: CASSETGGLNEQYF.

The V and J genes are TRBV7-3 and TRBJ2-5; 10 positions match TRBD1. The germline V gene has CDR1 SGHTA and CDR2 FQGTGA. The CDR3 covers 17 residues. Germline trimming cut 3 bases from V and 2 bases from J; bases unmatched to any gene: 9. Here the CDR3 reads CASSFPTGTGVQETQYF. The CDR3 nucleotides are TGTGCCAGCAGCTTCCCGACCGGGACAGGGGTTCAAGAGACCCAGTACTTC.

This clone occurred a few times. CDR3 protein: CASSSGGYTF. The CDR3 DNA is TGTGCCAGCAGTTCCGGTGGCTACACCTTC. This sequence joins TRBV28 and TRBJ1-2; D gene uncertain. CDR3 size: 10 residues. Germline CDR1 and CDR2: MDHEN and SYDVKM. Trimming took 4 bases from V and 7 from J, leaving 4 bases between them.

This clone was counted between two and nine times. The J gene is TRBJ2-5, the V gene TRBV4-2; 7 bases map to TRBD2. The CDR3 contains 15 residues. Per germline, CDR1 LGHNA and CDR2 YNFKEQ. V shed 4 bases, J shed 0 bases, and the junction held 5 bases outside the gene matches. CDR3 residues: CASSRRAGDQETQYF. CDR3 nucleotides: TGTGCCAGCAGCCGCCGGGCGGGGGACCAAGAGACCCAGTACTTC.

The chain uses TRBV2 and TRBJ2-7; maybe TRBD1 (5 bases). The CDR3 runs to 11 residues. V gave up 11 bases and J gave up 6 bases, with 14 bases separating them. Germline values: CDR1 SNHLY, CDR2 FYNNEI. CDR3 in amino acids: CARQEGVEQYF. The CDR3, as DNA: TGTGCCCGGCAGGAAGGGGTCGAGCAGTACTTC.

This chain joins TRBV6-1 and TRBJ2-7, with TRBD1 identical over 8 bases. From germline, CDR1 is MNHNS and CDR2 SASEGT. The CDR3 extends over 15 amino acids. The trim removed 5 bases at V and 2 bases at J, leaving 8 bases unmatched. The CDR3 loop is CASSKNRDRTYEQYF. The CDR3 nucleotides read TGTGCCAGCAGTAAAAACCGGGACAGGACCTACGAGCAGTACTTC.

The chain couples TRBV6-5 to TRBJ2-5; D remains unclear. The ends were cut back, 7 bases at V and 4 bases at J, with 10 bases in the middle. Looked up from germline, CDR1 is MNHEY and CDR2 is SVGAGI. The CDR3 length is 12 residues. In DNA form, the CDR3 reads TGTGCCAGCATTGGCTCTGGAGAGACCCAGTACTTC. The encoded protein is CASIGSGETQYF.

The chain joins TRBV6-6 to TRBJ2-2; tentative D call: TRBD2 (6 bases). The germline gives CDR1 MNHNY, CDR2 SVGAGI (reference sequence). This CDR3 is 14 amino acids long. Trimming cost V 2 bases and J 6 bases, with 10 bases left between them. CDR3 DNA sequence: TGTGCCAGCAGTTACAAAGGGGAGGCCGGGGAGCTGTTTTTT. Amino acid sequence: CASSYKGEAGELFF.

This clone was seen more than once but under ten times. The chain carries TRBV4-3 and TRBJ2-7; TRBD1 matches at 7 bases. The CDR3 covers 15 residues. The junction had 7 bases not matched to a gene; V was cut back by 0 bases and J by 5 bases. In germline, CDR1 is LGHNA, CDR2 YSLEER. The CDR3: CASSQDLGRGNEQYF. The DNA for the CDR3 is TGCGCCAGCAGCCAAGATCTCGGCAGGGGGAACGAGCAGTACTTC.

Many counts were recorded for this clone. V is TRBV4-2 and J is TRBJ1-3; possible D gene TRBD1, 6 bases. The V end was cut by 2 bases, the J end by 0 bases, with 11 bases between. The CDR3 has 16 amino acids. Germline loops: CDR1 LGHNA, CDR2 YNFKEQ. The CDR3 bases are TGTGCCAGCAGCCAATCACAGGGTAGCTCTGGAAACACCATATATTTT. This translates into CASSQSQGSSGNTIYF.

V usage is TRBV5-1 and J usage is TRBJ2-7, with 9 positions matching TRBD1. Germline assignment: CDR1 SGHRS and CDR2 YFSETQ. The CDR3 sequence is 15 residues long. V gave up 0 bases and J gave up 2 bases; unmatched junction bases: 3. The CDR3 is CASSLGDRVTYEQYF. The CDR3 DNA sequence: TGCGCCAGCAGCTTGGGGGACAGGGTGACCTACGAGCAGTACTTC.

This chain joins TRBV4-2 and TRBJ1-5; 7 bases are a match to TRBD1. CDR3 size: 15 residues. Germline V CDR1 and CDR2: LGHNA, YNFKEQ. Trimming cost V 4 bases and J 1 base; bases outside gene matches: 4. Here the CDR3 reads CASSRDRASNQPQHF. The CDR3, as DNA: TGTGCCAGCAGCCGCGACAGGGCGAGCAATCAGCCCCAGCATTTT.

The V call is TRBV6-1, the J call TRBJ1-5; TRBD1 matches at 9 bases. The CDR3 is made up of 14 amino acids. The germline V gene has CDR1 MNHNS and CDR2 SASEGT. V lost 5 bases to trimming and J lost 6 bases; unmatched junction nucleotides: 5. CDR3 in amino acids: CASSQQGASQPQHF. CDR3 DNA sequence: TGTGCCAGCAGTCAACAGGGGGCAAGTCAGCCCCAGCATTTT.

This clone turned up a few times. This chain's CDR3 is CASSSLAADTQYF. CDR3 DNA: TGCGCCAGCAGCTCCCTAGCTGCAGATACGCAGTATTTT. The chain links TRBV5-1 to TRBJ2-3, with D maybe TRBD2 (5 bases). With 3 bases removed from V and 4 bases from J, the gap between germline ends came to 9 bases. CDR3 length: 13 amino acids. Germline CDR1 is SGHRS and CDR2 is YFSETQ.

This clone was seen a handful of times. V gene TRBV7-2 combines with J gene TRBJ1-2, with D unresolved. The CDR3 totals 14 residues. The V end lost 1 base, the J end lost 5 bases, and 11 bases lay between the germline ends. Germline V CDR1 and CDR2: SGHTA, FQGNSA. CDR3 residues: CASSLESPGYGYTF. The CDR3 DNA reads TGTGCCAGCAGCTTAGAAAGCCCCGGGTATGGCTACACCTTC. Using reference TRBV7-2 and TRBJ1-2 for the parts outside the CDR3, the full variable domain is GAGVSQSPSNKVTEKGKDVELRCDPISGHTALYWYRQSLGQGLEFLIYFQGNSAPDKSGLPSDRFSAERTGGSVSTLTIQRTQQEDSAVYLCASSLESPGYGYTFGSGTRLTVV.

In this sample, this clone turned up once. V is TRBV4-1 and J is TRBJ1-6; TRBD1 matches 8 bases. The CDR3 consists of 14 residues. Germline V CDR1 and CDR2: MGHRA, YSYEKL. J was trimmed by 8 bases and V by 5 bases; bases with no gene match: 5. The CDR3 DNA follows: TGCGCCAGCAGCGCGGACAGGGTGGATTCACCCCTCCACTTT. Its protein product is CASSADRVDSPLHF.

This clone was seen a few times. This rearrangement joins TRBV7-2 to TRBJ1-6; the match to TRBD1 covers 9 bases. The CDR3 totals 14 residues. V was pared by 8 bases and J by 7 bases, with 6 bases of the junction left unmatched. Per the germline V gene, CDR1 is SGHTA and CDR2 is FQGNSA. The CDR3 DNA reads as TGTGCCAGCGGTAGACAGGGGGGGAATTCACCCCTCCACTTT. Translating gives CASGRQGGNSPLHF. Full variable domain (rest looked up from reference TRBV7-2 and TRBJ1-6): GAGVSQSPSNKVTEKGKDVELRCDPISGHTALYWYRQSLGQGLEFLIYFQGNSAPDKSGLPSDRFSAERTGGSVSTLTIQRTQQEDSAVYLCASGRQGGNSPLHFGNGTRLTVT.

The chain is built from TRBV7-7 and TRBJ2-1, with 10 bases matching TRBD2. Germline loops: CDR1 SSHAT, CDR2 FNYEAQ (reference sequence). The CDR3 loop spans 17 amino acids. V trimming: 5 bases; J trimming: 0 bases; junction bases outside the gene matches: 7. This CDR3 reads CASSEGSGGSSYNEQFF. CDR3 bases: TGTGCCAGCAGCGAAGGTAGCGGGGGGAGCTCCTACAATGAGCAGTTCTTC.

The rearrangement joins TRBV7-2 to TRBJ2-7; D is possibly TRBD1 (5 bases). Germline CDR1 reads SGHTA; CDR2 reads FQGNSA. The CDR3 sequence is 15 residues long. The V and J ends lost 1 base and 2 bases respectively, with 12 bases between them. CDR3 DNA: TGTGCCAGCAGCTTAGACGCCAGGGCCACCTACGAGCAGTACTTC. This gives the protein CASSLDARATYEQYF.

This clone was counted a few times. The chain links TRBV11-2 to TRBJ2-5; D is perhaps TRBD2 (5 bases). TRBJ2-7 matches the DNA end more closely, so the J call is doubtful. The CDR3 runs to 14 residues. Germline lookup yields CDR1 SGHAT and CDR2 FQNNGV. The CDR3 DNA reads TGTGCCAGCAGCCCCACCGTAGGCGGGCACGAGCAGTACTTC. Protein: CASSPTVGGHEQYF.